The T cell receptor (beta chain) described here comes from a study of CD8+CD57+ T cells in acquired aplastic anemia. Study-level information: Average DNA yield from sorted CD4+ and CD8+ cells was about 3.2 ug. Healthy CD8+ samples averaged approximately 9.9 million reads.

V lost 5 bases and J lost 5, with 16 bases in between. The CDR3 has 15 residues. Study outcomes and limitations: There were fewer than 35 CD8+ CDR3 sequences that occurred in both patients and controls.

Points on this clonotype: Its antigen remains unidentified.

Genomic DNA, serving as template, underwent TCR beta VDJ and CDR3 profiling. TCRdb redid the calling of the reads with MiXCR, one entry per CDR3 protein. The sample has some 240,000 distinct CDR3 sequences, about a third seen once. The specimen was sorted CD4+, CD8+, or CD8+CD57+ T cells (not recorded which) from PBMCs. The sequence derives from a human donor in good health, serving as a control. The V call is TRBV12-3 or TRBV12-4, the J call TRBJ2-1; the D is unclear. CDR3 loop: CASSRVQSPNNEQFF. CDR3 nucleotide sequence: TGTGCCAGCAGTAGGGTCCAGAGCCCAAACAATGAGCAGTTCTTC.